The 19 T cell receptor beta chains below come from one sample, sequenced in a study of cytomegalovirus exposure and HLA in healthy donors. The PCR used 60 Vbeta and 13 Jbeta primers. Some clones are missing from TCRdb's copy, which holds only in-frame ones; the method was immunoSEQ multiplex PCR. The sample lists around 120,000 clones, about three quarters occurring once. The sample comprised PBMCs. The receptors shown here come from a man between 60 and 70 years old in good health and CMV-seropositive.

V gene TRBV5-8 combines with J gene TRBJ2-2, with 7 bases matching TRBD1. This CDR3 comprises 15 residues. Trimming cost V 3 bases and J 2 bases; bases outside gene matches: 4. Germline V gives CDR1 SGHTS, CDR2 YDEGEE. The CDR3: CASSSGQANTGELFF. DNA of the CDR3: TGTGCCAGCAGCTCCGGACAGGCTAACACCGGGGAGCTGTTTTTT. Combining the CDR3 with reference TRBV5-8 and TRBJ2-2 gives the whole variable domain EAGVTQSPTHLIKTRGQQATLRCSPISGHTSVYWYQQALGLGLQFLLWYDEGEERNRGNFPPRFSGRQFPNYSSELNVNALELEDSALYLCASSSGQANTGELFFGEGSRLTVL.

This rearrangement joins TRBV5-5 to TRBJ1-5; TRBD1 matches at 7 bases. J was trimmed by 6 bases and V by 4 bases; bases with no gene match: 13. The germline V gene encodes CDR1 SGHKS and CDR2 YYEKEE (reference sequence). The CDR3 has 16 residues. The CDR3 nucleotides read TGTGCCAGCAGCCCCACGACAGGGAATGGATTTCAGCCCCAGCATTTT. As protein: CASSPTTGNGFQPQHF.

This sequence joins TRBV28 and TRBJ1-4; 10 nucleotides line up with TRBD1. This CDR3 contains 15 residues. V shed 7 bases and J 7 bases; nucleotides not matched to a gene: 9. Per germline, CDR1 MDHEN and CDR2 SYDVKM. The CDR3: CASNDPGQGLEKLFF. The CDR3 bases are TGTGCCAGCAATGACCCGGGACAGGGGCTTGAAAAACTGTTTTTT.

A word on this clone: The sample carries other DNA sequences with the same CDR3. The chain uses TRBV28 and TRBJ1-5; 7 nucleotides align to TRBD1. The germline CDR1 and CDR2 sequences are MDHEN and SYDVKM. The trim removed 6 bases at V and 6 bases at J, leaving 2 bases unmatched. This CDR3 has 12 residues. The CDR3 reads CASRSGGQPQHF. The CDR3 DNA is TGTGCCAGCAGGTCAGGGGGTCAGCCCCAGCATTTT.

This clone was seen more than once but under ten times. The rearrangement links TRBV2 to TRBJ2-7; weak D call: TRBD2 (5 bases). Trimming removed 8 bases at V and 5 bases at J, with 16 bases between. The germline V gene encodes CDR1 SNHLY and CDR2 FYNNEI. The CDR3 extends over 13 amino acids. CDR3 region: CASRARASDEQYF. In DNA form, the CDR3 reads TGTGCCAGCCGCGCGAGGGCCAGCGACGAGCAGTACTTC.

The V gene is TRBV10-1, the J gene TRBJ1-2; no definite D call. The V end was cut by 8 bases, the J end by 9 bases, with 19 bases between. In germline, CDR1 is WNHNN, CDR2 SYGVQD (reference sequence). This CDR3 has 13 residues. This chain's CDR3 is CASRFKGGRRYTF. The CDR3 nucleotides are TGCGCCAGCCGATTCAAGGGAGGGCGTCGCTACACCTTC.

This rearrangement joins TRBV4-1 to TRBJ2-7; 10 bases match TRBD2. Germline V lookup: CDR1 MGHRA, CDR2 YSYEKL. The J segment lost 1 base and the V segment lost 3 bases, leaving 6 bases of the junction unmatched. The CDR3 length is 16 residues. The CDR3 is CASSHLRTSGSYEQYF. Written as DNA, the CDR3 is TGCGCCAGCAGCCACCTTCGGACTAGCGGATCCTACGAGCAGTACTTC.

V and J are TRBV29-1 and TRBJ2-3; TRBD1 aligns across 9 bases. There are 14 residues in the CDR3. The junction had 7 bases not matched to a gene; V was cut back by 5 bases and J by 4 bases. Germline V CDR1 and CDR2: SQVTM, ANQGSEA. The CDR3 is CSVRRDREADTQYF. DNA of the CDR3: TGCAGCGTTCGACGGGACAGGGAGGCAGATACGCAGTATTTT.

The chain has TRBV2 and TRBJ1-1, with D perhaps TRBD1 (6 bases). Germline CDR1 reads SNHLY; CDR2 reads FYNNEI. The CDR3 sequence is 16 residues long. V shed 4 bases and J shed 3 bases, with 18 bases lying between them. The CDR3 loop reads CASSVGQTRLYTEAFF. DNA for the CDR3: TGTGCCAGCAGTGTAGGACAGACAAGACTGTACACTGAAGCTTTCTTT. Variable domain in full (rest from reference TRBV2 and TRBJ1-1): EPEVTQTPSHQVTQMGQEVILRCVPISNHLYFYWYRQILGQKVEFLVSFYNNEISEKSEIFDDQFSVERPDGSNFTLKIRSTKLEDSAMYFCASSVGQTRLYTEAFFGQGTRLTVV.

V gene TRBV25-1 combines with J gene TRBJ2-7; D possibly corresponds to TRBD2 (5 bases). The CDR3 contains 16 residues. V lost 1 base to trimming and J lost 3 bases, with 16 bases between them. Germline CDR1 and CDR2: MGHDK and SYGVNS. The CDR3 DNA follows: TGTGCCAGCAGTGAATCGCTCCGGGGTATGGACTACGAGCAGTACTTC. This encodes CASSESLRGMDYEQYF.

Regarding this clone: Relative to the germline gene, one junction end is altered; a read error may explain this. This chain connects TRBV11-3 to TRBJ2-1, with a weak D call TRBD2 (5 bases). Germline V gives CDR1 SGHNT, CDR2 YENEEA. The CDR3 length is 17 residues. Written as DNA, the CDR3 is TGTGCCAGCAGCTTAGGAGGCGCGGGCCGTTCCTCCAATGAGCAGTTCTTC. Protein product: CASSLGGAGRSSNEQFF.

The gene calls are TRBV15 and TRBJ2-7; 7 nucleotides agree with TRBD1. CDR1 is LNHNV, CDR2 YYDKDF, per germline (reference sequence). The CDR3 length is 14 residues. Germline trimming cut 4 bases from V and 6 bases from J; bases unmatched to any gene: 9. CDR3 residues: CATSNRQGQGEQYF. The DNA for the CDR3 is TGTGCCACCAGCAACAGACAGGGTCAGGGCGAGCAGTACTTC.

This chain links TRBV25-1 with TRBJ2-5, with 8 bases fitting TRBD1. The trim removed 5 bases at V and 4 bases at J, leaving 3 bases unmatched. CDR3 size: 13 residues. Germline V gene data show CDR1 as MGHDK and CDR2 as SYGVNS. CDR3: CASSWTGRETQYF. CDR3 DNA sequence: TGTGCCAGCAGTTGGACAGGGCGAGAGACCCAGTACTTC. The whole variable domain, remainder taken from reference TRBV25-1 and TRBJ2-5, is EADIYQTPRYLVIGTGKKITLECSQTMGHDKMYWYQQDPGMELHLIHYSYGVNSTEKGDLSSESTVSRIRTEHFPLTLESARPSHTSQYLCASSWTGRETQYFGPGTRLLVL.

This clone came up a few times. The chain is built from TRBV20-1 and TRBJ1-6, with 7 bases matching TRBD1. V was pared by 3 bases and J by 14 bases, with 4 bases of the junction left unmatched. There are 11 residues in the CDR3. CDR1 and CDR2 from the germline V gene are DFQATT and SNEGSKA (reference sequence). This CDR3 is CSASHTGALHF. CDR3 DNA sequence: TGCAGTGCTAGCCACACAGGGGCCCTCCACTTT.

This clone showed up just a few times. The chain uses TRBV7-8 and TRBJ2-7; D is perhaps TRBD1 (6 bases). Germline V lookup: CDR1 SGHVS, CDR2 FQNEAQ. The V and J ends lost 3 bases and 6 bases respectively, with 12 bases between them. The CDR3 contains 13 residues. The CDR3 here is CASSLFQGREQYF. The CDR3 region has the DNA TGTGCCAGCAGCTTGTTTCAGGGGCGCGAGCAGTACTTC.

The chain employs TRBV25-1 and TRBJ2-1; perhaps TRBD1 as D (6 bases). Germline V gene sequence: CDR1 MGHDK, CDR2 SYGVNS. Trimming stripped 3 bases from V and 5 bases from J, with 14 bases between. The CDR3 sequence is 15 residues long. CDR3 in amino acids: CASSDPRGRDNEQFF. The DNA for the CDR3 is TGTGCCAGCAGTGATCCCAGGGGAAGGGACAATGAGCAGTTCTTC.

This chain uses TRBV6-1 with TRBJ1-2; 7 nucleotides match TRBD1. Germline-derived CDR1 and CDR2 are MNHNS and SASEGT. The CDR3 spans 13 residues. V lost 3 bases and J lost 4; bases outside the gene matches: 2. CDR3 nucleotides: TGTGCCAGCAGTGAGACAGGGCTCTATGGCTACACCTTC. This encodes CASSETGLYGYTF.

This clone was seen a handful of times. The V gene is TRBV29-1, the J gene TRBJ2-7; tentative D call: TRBD1 (5 bases). Germline V gives CDR1 SQVTM, CDR2 ANQGSEA. The CDR3 is 12 residues long. V was clipped by 1 base and J by 7 bases, with 11 bases between them. DNA of the CDR3: TGCAGCGTTGAAGCCGTCCCAGGGGAGCAGTACTTC. Translation: CSVEAVPGEQYF.

Concerning this clone: At one end the junction does not follow the germline gene, possibly because of a read error. This chain joins TRBV15 and TRBJ2-4, with a tentative D call TRBD2 (6 bases). CDR1 is LNHNV, CDR2 YYDKDF, per germline (reference sequence). This CDR3 comprises 13 residues. DNA for the CDR3: TGTGTCACCAGCAGAACGGAGGGAAACATTCAGTACTTC. As protein: CVTSRTEGNIQYF.